These 2 T cell receptor beta chains originate from one sample sequenced in a study of monozygotic twins with inflammatory bowel disease. TCRdb derives one entry per CDR3 protein from the 5' RACE reads, leaving out DNA. The record lists about 200,000 distinct CDR3 sequences, of which the ten most abundant hold less than 9%. The sample consisted of blood. These receptors all come from a human donor with ulcerative colitis or Crohn's disease, or a healthy co-twin of an affected twin (not recorded which).

The genes are TRBV12-3 or TRBV12-4 and TRBJ2-1; TCRdb proposes TRBD2, but this gene call is untestable without DNA. The length of the CDR3 is 15 residues. The CDR3 is CASSLTSGGAYEQFF.

The rearrangement links TRBV7-2 to TRBJ2-5; TCRdb returns TRBD2, unconfirmable since there is no DNA. This CDR3 spans 15 amino acids. CDR1 is SGHTA, CDR2 FQGNSA, per germline. This chain's CDR3 is CASSLVATSQETQYF.